This is a list of T cell receptor beta chains from one sample in a study of Graves' ophthalmopathy and Graves' hyperthyroidism. TCRdb re-called the multiplex PCR reads with MiXCR, one entry per CDR3 protein. The data contain 350,000 to 450,000 distinct CDR3 sequences, approximately 16% of them seen just once; the ten biggest clones take up 1.6%. Sequencing was performed on peripheral blood. These receptors came from a woman aged 18 to 35 with Graves' ophthalmopathy. Each CDR3 is given with its conserved first and last residue. The order of the fields is J gene, V gene, clone size, D gene, CDR3 protein, CDR3 DNA. A D gene is named only where the DNA matches it firmly. Clone sizes are given selectively: once, few, many, or a class where the clone is expanded.

J gene: TRBJ2-5; V gene: TRBV28; clone size: -; D gene: TRBD1; CDR3 protein: CASSPSTGGAETQYF; CDR3 DNA: TGTGCCAGCAGCCCTTCAACAGGGGGCGCCGAGACCCAGTACTTC
J gene: TRBJ2-2; V gene: TRBV27; clone size: -; D gene: TRBD2; CDR3 protein: CASSSPAGGTGELFF; CDR3 DNA: TGTGCCAGCAGTTCTCCGGCGGGGGGCACCGGGGAGCTGTTTTTT
J gene: TRBJ2-5; V gene: TRBV12-3/TRBV12-4; clone size: many; D gene: -; CDR3 protein: CASSAWPGLGGGQETQYF; CDR3 DNA: TGTGCCAGCAGTGCCTGGCCCGGACTAGGGGGCGGCCAAGAGACCCAGTACTTC
J gene: TRBJ2-7; V gene: TRBV20-1; clone size: -; D gene: -; CDR3 protein: CSARAAGTASYEQYF; CDR3 DNA: TGCAGTGCTAGAGCAGCCGGGACGGCGTCCTACGAGCAGTACTTC
J gene: TRBJ1-5; V gene: TRBV11-2; clone size: many; D gene: -; CDR3 protein: CASSLEGGWGSNQPQHF; CDR3 DNA: TGTGCCAGCAGCTTAGAGGGCGGGTGGGGAAGCAATCAGCCCCAGCATTTT
J gene: TRBJ2-2; V gene: TRBV7-8; clone size: many; D gene: TRBD2; CDR3 protein: CASSRGVGELFF; CDR3 DNA: TGTGCCAGCAGCCGGGGGGTCGGGGAGCTGTTTTTT
J gene: TRBJ1-6; V gene: TRBV7-8; clone size: few; D gene: TRBD1; CDR3 protein: CASSLDHRGNNSPLHF; CDR3 DNA: TGTGCCAGCAGCTTAGACCACAGGGGTAATAATTCACCCCTCCACTTT
J gene: TRBJ1-1; V gene: TRBV2; clone size: few; D gene: -; CDR3 protein: CASNFRGNTEAFF; CDR3 DNA: TGTGCCAGCAATTTCCGGGGTAACACTGAAGCTTTCTTT
J gene: TRBJ2-3; V gene: TRBV15; clone size: many; D gene: -; CDR3 protein: CATSRKGQDSGSTDTQYF; CDR3 DNA: TGTGCCACCAGCAGAAAGGGCCAGGACAGCGGGAGCACAGATACGCAGTATTTT
J gene: TRBJ2-7; V gene: TRBV12-3/TRBV12-4; clone size: many; D gene: TRBD1; CDR3 protein: CASSPRDREGFGYEQYF; CDR3 DNA: TGTGCCAGCAGCCCCCGGGACAGGGAGGGATTCGGCTACGAGCAGTACTTC
J gene: TRBJ2-7; V gene: TRBV6-2/TRBV6-3; clone size: -; D gene: -; CDR3 protein: CASSYSGRTYEQYF; CDR3 DNA: TGTGCCAGCAGTTACAGTGGCAGGACCTACGAGCAGTACTTC
J gene: TRBJ1-2; V gene: TRBV7-9; clone size: many; D gene: -; CDR3 protein: CASSSRDKGDHGYTF; CDR3 DNA: TGTGCCAGCAGCTCCCGGGACAAGGGGGACCATGGCTACACCTTC
J gene: TRBJ1-1; V gene: TRBV6-4; clone size: many; D gene: TRBD1; CDR3 protein: CASSETGQSSTEAFF; CDR3 DNA: TGTGCCAGCAGTGAGACGGGACAGTCGAGCACTGAAGCTTTCTTT
J gene: TRBJ2-6; V gene: TRBV19; clone size: many; D gene: -; CDR3 protein: CASSKGYTFSGANVLTF; CDR3 DNA: TGTGCCAGTAGTAAGGGCTACACCTTCTCTGGGGCCAACGTCCTGACTTTC
J gene: TRBJ1-1; V gene: TRBV20-1; clone size: many; D gene: -; CDR3 protein: CSASPRRNTEAFF; CDR3 DNA: TGCAGTGCTAGTCCTAGACGCAACACTGAAGCTTTCTTT
J gene: TRBJ2-7; V gene: TRBV12-3/TRBV12-4; clone size: many; D gene: -; CDR3 protein: CASGIILGGLVNSYEQYF; CDR3 DNA: TGTGCCAGCGGAATCATTTTAGGGGGACTTGTTAACTCCTACGAGCAGTACTTC
J gene: TRBJ1-1; V gene: TRBV20-1; clone size: many; D gene: TRBD1; CDR3 protein: CSAPDRVDTEAFF; CDR3 DNA: TGCAGTGCACCCGACAGGGTGGACACTGAAGCTTTCTTT
J gene: TRBJ2-7; V gene: TRBV20-1; clone size: -; D gene: TRBD2; CDR3 protein: CSARDTNGRLGYEQYF; CDR3 DNA: TGCAGTGCTAGAGATACGAACGGGAGGCTGGGCTACGAGCAGTACTTC
J gene: TRBJ2-7; V gene: TRBV4-3; clone size: many; D gene: TRBD2; CDR3 protein: CASSQEARTSAYEQYF; CDR3 DNA: TGCGCCAGCAGCCAAGAAGCAAGGACTAGCGCCTACGAGCAGTACTTC
J gene: TRBJ2-7; V gene: TRBV5-5; clone size: many; D gene: -; CDR3 protein: CASSLSMKAEWFEQYF; CDR3 DNA: TGTGCCAGCAGCTTGAGTATGAAGGCGGAGTGGTTCGAGCAGTACTTC
J gene: TRBJ1-1; V gene: TRBV29-1; clone size: many; D gene: -; CDR3 protein: CSVAPFGNTEAFF; CDR3 DNA: TGCAGCGTTGCTCCATTTGGGAACACTGAAGCTTTCTTT
J gene: TRBJ1-2; V gene: TRBV30; clone size: -; D gene: TRBD1; CDR3 protein: CAWTNRGNGYTF; CDR3 DNA: TGTGCCTGGACCAACAGGGGAAATGGCTACACCTTC
J gene: TRBJ1-5; V gene: TRBV12-3/TRBV12-4; clone size: many; D gene: TRBD1; CDR3 protein: CASTRTGGNQPQHF; CDR3 DNA: TGTGCCAGCACCCGGACAGGCGGGAATCAGCCCCAGCATTTT
J gene: TRBJ2-7; V gene: TRBV19; clone size: few; D gene: TRBD2; CDR3 protein: CASSAPQREIHEQYF; CDR3 DNA: TGTGCCAGTAGTGCACCCCAGCGGGAGATCCACGAGCAGTACTTC
J gene: TRBJ1-6; V gene: TRBV12-3/TRBV12-4; clone size: many; D gene: TRBD1; CDR3 protein: CASSTGELYNSPLHF; CDR3 DNA: TGTGCCAGCAGCACAGGGGAACTCTATAATTCACCCCTCCACTTT
J gene: TRBJ2-5; V gene: TRBV28; clone size: many; D gene: TRBD1; CDR3 protein: CASSPPDRQETQYF; CDR3 DNA: TGTGCCAGCAGTCCCCCGGACAGGCAAGAGACCCAGTACTTC
J gene: TRBJ2-7; V gene: TRBV20-1; clone size: many; D gene: -; CDR3 protein: CSARRDNYEQYF; CDR3 DNA: TGCAGTGCTAGGCGTGACAACTACGAGCAGTACTTC
J gene: TRBJ1-1; V gene: TRBV27; clone size: many; D gene: TRBD1; CDR3 protein: CASSPRQGWKDLTEAFF; CDR3 DNA: TGTGCCAGCAGTCCCAGACAGGGGTGGAAGGATTTGACTGAAGCTTTCTTT
J gene: TRBJ1-6; V gene: TRBV5-1; clone size: -; D gene: TRBD1; CDR3 protein: CASSETPQGAYSPLHF; CDR3 DNA: TGCGCCAGCAGCGAGACCCCCCAGGGGGCCTATTCACCCCTCCACTTT